The 10 T cell receptor beta chains in this list originate from one sample, sequenced in a study of blood T cells in healthy people across ages (dated by TCRdb to 2014 to 2015). The method behind the library was 5' RACE. This sample was sequenced with an Illumina HiSeq 2500. A second PCR of roughly 7 to 12 cycles was run with a J-beta primer mix and a sample-barcoded 5' primer. In-frame beta chains were kept once TCRdb had trimmed the public reads at Q25 with fastp and called clones with MiXCR. Every distinct CDR3 protein forms one entry, paired with its most common genes and DNA. The sample table holds about 1.6 million distinct CDR3 sequences, of which around 36% were seen once. The biggest ten clones account for over 9% of the sample. The sequenced sample consisted of blood. The source is a woman in her 30s in good health.

The chain is built from TRBV6-6 and TRBJ1-2; 8 positions match TRBD1. This CDR3 has 16 residues. Unmatched junction bases numbered 5, after V lost 2 bases and J lost 0 bases. Per the germline V gene, CDR1 is MNHNY and CDR2 is SVGAGI (reference sequence). The CDR3 DNA follows: TGTGCCAGCAGTTACCGACTGGGACAGGCTAACTATGGCTACACCTTC. Residues: CASSYRLGQANYGYTF.

J is TRBJ2-1 and V is TRBV7-3; no clear D. The CDR3 is 13 residues long. Per the germline V gene, CDR1 is SGHTA and CDR2 is FQGTGA. With 3 bases removed from V and 10 bases from J, the gap between germline ends came to 13 bases. This CDR3 is CASSFPGSREQFF. The CDR3 DNA follows: TGTGCCAGCAGCTTTCCCGGATCCAGAGAGCAGTTCTTC.

This clonotype was counted at least ten times. Written as DNA, the CDR3 is TGTGCCAGCAGACCAACGACTAGCGGGAGTAGCGAGCAGTACTTC. It translates to CASRPTTSGSSEQYF. This chain links TRBV12-3 or TRBV12-4 with TRBJ2-7; 12 nucleotides line up with TRBD2. This CDR3 is 15 amino acids long. J lost 6 bases, V lost 6 bases, and 9 bases had no gene match.

This clonotype has at least ten counts. The chain recombines TRBV29-1 with TRBJ2-1; 8 bases are a match to TRBD1. CDR3 length: 14 amino acids. V lost 6 bases, J lost 5 bases, and 9 bases stayed unmatched. Germline V gene lookup returns CDR1 SQVTM and CDR2 ANQGSEA. The CDR3, as DNA: TGCAGCGTCGACCCTAGGACAGGGAACAATGAGCAGTTCTTC. This sequence encodes CSVDPRTGNNEQFF.

As to this clonotype: At one end the junction does not follow the germline gene, possibly because of a read error. The chain employs TRBV7-9 and TRBJ1-1; no definite D call. The CDR3 spans 13 residues. Germline values: CDR1 SEHNR, CDR2 FQNEAQ (reference sequence). CDR3 bases: TGTACCAGCATCTCCGGGAGTAACACTGAAGCTTTCTTT. Translating gives CTSISGSNTEAFF.

V gene TRBV6-5 combines with J gene TRBJ1-5, with D tentatively TRBD1 (5 bases). CDR1 and CDR2 (germline): MNHEY, SVGAGI. This CDR3 comprises 14 residues. V lost 5 bases and J 6 bases, leaving 14 bases between the germline ends. CDR3 nucleotides: TGTGCCAGCAGTCCTAGGGACTTCAGTCAGCCCCAGCATTTT. Amino acids: CASSPRDFSQPQHF.

This clonotype showed up just a few times. The chain recombines TRBV20-1 with TRBJ2-1, with 11 bases aligning to TRBD2. Germline CDR1 reads DFQATT; CDR2 reads SNEGSKA (reference sequence). V shed 5 bases, J shed 4 bases, and the junction held 7 bases outside the gene matches. The CDR3 totals 15 residues. The CDR3 sequence: CSALDLAGGYNEQFF. The CDR3 nucleotides are TGCAGTGCTTTAGACCTAGCGGGGGGTTACAATGAGCAGTTCTTC.

This clonotype occurred a few times. The CDR3 DNA sequence: TGTGCCAGCAGTTACCAGCGGGGGGGCACAGATACGCAGTATTTT. Translated: CASSYQRGGTDTQYF. This chain links TRBV6-5 with TRBJ2-3; 9 bases line up with TRBD2. Germline CDR1 and CDR2: MNHEY and SVGAGI. With V trimmed by 2 bases and J by 1 base, 1 base remained unmatched. There are 15 residues in the CDR3.

There are a few counts of this clonotype. The chain combines TRBV9 with TRBJ2-3; TRBD1 might be the D (6 bases). The CDR3 length is 15 residues. CDR1 and CDR2 (germline): SGDLS, YYNGEE. The V end lost 3 bases, the J end lost 0 bases, and 11 bases lay between the germline ends. CDR3 nucleotide sequence: TGTGCCAGCAGCGGCGGACAGACTAGCACAGATACGCAGTATTTT. This encodes CASSGGQTSTDTQYF.

This clonotype was counted only a few times. The chain is built from TRBV20-1 and TRBJ2-3; tentative D call: TRBD1 (6 bases). Germline V gene data show CDR1 as DFQATT and CDR2 as SNEGSKA (reference sequence). CDR3 length: 14 amino acids. V gave up 4 bases and J gave up 3 bases, with 14 bases separating them. CDR3 in amino acids: CSANSRGRTDTQYF. CDR3 nucleotides: TGCAGTGCTAATTCCAGGGGTCGGACAGATACGCAGTATTTT.